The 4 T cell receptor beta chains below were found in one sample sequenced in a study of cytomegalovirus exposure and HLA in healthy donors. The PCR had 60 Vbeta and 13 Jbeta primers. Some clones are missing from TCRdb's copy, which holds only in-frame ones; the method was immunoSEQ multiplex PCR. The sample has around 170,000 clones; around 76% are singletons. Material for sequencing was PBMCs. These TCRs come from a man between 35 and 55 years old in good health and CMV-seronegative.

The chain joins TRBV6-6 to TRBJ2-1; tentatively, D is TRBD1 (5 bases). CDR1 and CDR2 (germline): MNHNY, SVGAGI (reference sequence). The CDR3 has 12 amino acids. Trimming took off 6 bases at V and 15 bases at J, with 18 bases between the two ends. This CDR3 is CASSEMTDDRFF. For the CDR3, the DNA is TGTGCCAGCAGCGAGATGACTGACGACAGGTTCTTC.

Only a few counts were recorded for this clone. Here the CDR3 reads CASSPSGASTDTQYF. CDR3 nucleotides: TGTGCCAGCAGCCCCAGTGGTGCTAGCACAGATACGCAGTATTTT. The V and J genes are TRBV9 and TRBJ2-3; D remains unclear. Germline V gives CDR1 SGDLS, CDR2 YYNGEE. With 4 bases removed from V and 0 bases from J, the gap between germline ends came to 12 bases. The CDR3 sequence is 15 residues long.

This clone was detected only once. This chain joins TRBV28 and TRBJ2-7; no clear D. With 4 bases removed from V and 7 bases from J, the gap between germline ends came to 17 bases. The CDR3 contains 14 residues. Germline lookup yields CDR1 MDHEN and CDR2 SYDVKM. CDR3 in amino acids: CASSSSRSSREQYF. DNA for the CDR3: TGTGCCAGCAGTTCCTCGCGGTCCTCGAGGGAGCAGTACTTC.

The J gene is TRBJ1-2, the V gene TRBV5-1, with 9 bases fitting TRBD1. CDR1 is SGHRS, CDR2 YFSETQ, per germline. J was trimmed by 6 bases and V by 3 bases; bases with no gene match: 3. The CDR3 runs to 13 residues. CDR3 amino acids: CASSSDRGNGYTF. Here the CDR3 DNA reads TGCGCCAGCAGCTCCGACAGGGGGAATGGCTACACCTTC.